One and the same sample provided the 15 T cell receptor beta chains below, sequenced in a study of tumor-infiltrating lymphocytes in primary liver carcinoma. Synthesis of TCR beta cDNA was carried out from 500 ng total RNA with a constant-region primer. Library construction for TCR beta comprised three nested multiplex PCR rounds performed with slightly modified ARM-PCR. TRBV1-TRBV30 forward primers and a C-beta reverse primer were used in the first two PCR rounds, which each ran for 9 to 10 cycles. TCRdb recomputed calls from the multiplex PCR reads with MiXCR, one row per CDR3 protein. The table shows almost 200,000 distinct CDR3 sequences, with 65% occurring only once. Germline DNA was extracted alongside blood RNA, which was obtained from unsorted whole blood. Sequenced input: peripheral blood. All receptors come from a woman in her sixties or seventies with primary liver carcinoma and hepatitis B virus infection.

This clonotype has just a few counts. The chain combines TRBV6-1 with TRBJ2-7, with 16 bases matching TRBD2. J was trimmed by 7 bases and V by 4 bases; bases with no gene match: 7. The CDR3 loop spans 16 amino acids. CDR1 MNHNS and CDR2 SASEGT come from the germline V gene. CDR3 nucleotide sequence: TGTGCCAGCAGTGGAGGGACTAGCGGGAGGGTGGGGGAGCAGTACTTC. Its protein product is CASSGGTSGRVGEQYF.

Regarding this clonotype: Without the conserved terminal phenylalanine or tryptophan, this CDR3 likely stems from a read error. This rearrangement joins TRBV6-6 to TRBJ2-3; D gene ambiguous. The V gene lost 4 bases and the J gene lost 4 bases, with 6 bases spanning the gap. Germline CDR1 and CDR2: MNHNY and SVGAGI (reference sequence). CDR3 size: 12 residues. The CDR3 bases are TGTGCCAGCAGTTTGGGCGCAGATACGCAGTATCTT. The encoded protein is CASSLGADTQYL.

Concerning this clonotype: This sequence may be a read error, since a much larger clone differs from it by one base. CDR3 protein: CASSGYRDSNQPQHF. DNA of the CDR3: TGTGCCAGCAGTGGCTACAGGGACTCCAATCAGCCCCAGCATTTT. J is TRBJ1-5 and V is TRBV6-6; a possible D gene is TRBD1 (6 bases). The V gene lost 5 bases and the J gene lost 3 bases, with 14 bases spanning the gap. In germline, CDR1 is MNHNY, CDR2 SVGAGI (reference sequence). This CDR3 comprises 15 residues.

The V call is TRBV6-1, the J call TRBJ1-2, with TRBD1 identical over 10 bases. The germline CDR1 and CDR2 sequences are MNHNS and SASEGT. J lost 4 bases, V lost 4 bases, and 6 bases had no gene match. This CDR3 comprises 15 residues. The chain's CDR3 is CASSAAGTGVYGYTF. The CDR3 DNA follows: TGTGCCAGCAGTGCAGCGGGGACAGGGGTCTATGGCTACACCTTC.

Concerning this clonotype itself: One junction end disagrees with the germline gene, perhaps due to a read error. The chain combines TRBV12-3 or TRBV12-4 with TRBJ2-1; D gene uncertain. There are 13 residues in the CDR3. The CDR3 spells CASSLRQFSEQFF. In DNA form, the CDR3 reads TGTGCCAGCAGTTTACGTCAGTTCTCCGAGCAATTCTTC.

A word on this clonotype: Because the CDR3 is missing its conserved closing phenylalanine or tryptophan, this is likely a read error. The rearrangement links TRBV11-2 to TRBJ2-7, with 12 bases aligning to TRBD2. The germline V gene encodes CDR1 SGHAT and CDR2 FQNNGV. Trimming at V came to 5 bases and at J to 3 bases, leaving 5 bases not matched to a gene. The CDR3 consists of 15 residues. CDR3 amino acids: CASSRTSGNLYEQYL. CDR3 nucleotides: TGTGCCAGCAGCCGGACTAGCGGGAATCTCTACGAGCAGTACCTC.

This rearrangement joins TRBV5-8 to TRBJ2-7; D remains ambiguous. The CDR3 extends over 13 amino acids. Germline V gene data show CDR1 as SGHTS and CDR2 as YDEGEE. V was trimmed by 4 bases and J by 6 bases, leaving 14 bases between them. CDR3 coding DNA: TGTGCCAGCAGCCACTCGGGTAAAAGCGAGCAGTACTTC. As protein: CASSHSGKSEQYF.

This clonotype was counted only a few times. This sequence joins TRBV28 and TRBJ2-7; D is unresolved. V lost 5 bases and J 7 bases, leaving 24 bases between the germline ends. Looked up from germline, CDR1 is MDHEN and CDR2 is SYDVKM. This CDR3 is built from 16 residues. CDR3 DNA: TGTGCCAGCAGTCCATCGGCCGGCCTCGGTTCTAGGGAGCAGTACTTC. The encoded protein is CASSPSAGLGSREQYF.

Worth noting for this clonotype: Since no conserved phenylalanine or tryptophan closes the CDR3, a read error is the likely cause. This chain links TRBV4-2 with TRBJ2-4, with 12 bases aligning to TRBD2. CDR1 and CDR2 (germline): LGHNA, YNFKEQ. CDR3 length: 20 residues. CDR3 bases: TGCGCCAGCAGCCAAGAGTCCCCTAGCGGGAGGGTAGGGCCTGGAAACATTCAGTACCTC. Translation gives CASSQESPSGRVGPGNIQYL.

This clonotype was counted a few times. This rearrangement joins TRBV7-9 to TRBJ2-3, with 8 bases that match TRBD1. This CDR3 comprises 14 residues. Germline V gene sequence: CDR1 SEHNR, CDR2 FQNEAQ (reference sequence). V lost 5 bases and J lost 0; bases outside the gene matches: 1. This chain's CDR3 is CASSQGASTDTQYF. The CDR3 bases are TGTGCCAGCAGCCAGGGGGCTAGCACAGATACGCAGTATTTT.

In its sample, this clonotype was seen once. A read error may account for a junction end that differs from germline. V is TRBV6-6 and J is TRBJ1-4; tentative D call: TRBD1 (5 bases). From germline, CDR1 is MNHNY and CDR2 SVGAGI (reference sequence). The CDR3 runs 15 residues. CDR3 loop: CVSSYSGLKREKLFF. Here the CDR3 DNA reads TGTGTCAGCAGTTACTCGGGACTAAAAAGAGAAAAACTGTTTTTC.

A few counts support this clonotype. The J gene is TRBJ2-3, the V gene TRBV28; D perhaps matches TRBD2 (6 bases). V was cut by 6 bases and J by 6 bases, with 25 bases left in between. Germline V gene sequence: CDR1 MDHEN, CDR2 SYDVKM. CDR3 length equals 17 residues. This CDR3 is CASRGTFGQFIRDTQYF. CDR3 DNA sequence: TGTGCCAGCAGGGGGACTTTTGGCCAATTTATTAGGGATACGCAGTATTTT.

Of note for this clonotype: This may arise from a read error, as a much more abundant clone is one base away. V gene TRBV28 combines with J gene TRBJ2-7; D uncertain. The ends were cut back, 2 bases at V and 7 bases at J, with 9 bases in the middle. Germline-derived CDR1 and CDR2 are MDHEN and SYDVKM. The CDR3 has 12 residues. CDR3 protein: CASSLAAKEQYF. CDR3 coding DNA: TGTGCCAGCAGTTTAGCAGCCAAGGAGCAGTACTTC.

This clonotype was seen once. At one end, the junction sequence differs from germline, possibly due to a read error. J is TRBJ2-1 and V is TRBV11-2; no clear D. Germline-derived CDR1 and CDR2 are SGHAT and FQNNGV. CDR3 length equals 12 residues. The CDR3 coding sequence is TGTGTCAGCAGCCCTGGCCTAACTGAGCAGTTCTTT. Protein: CVSSPGLTEQFF.

For this clonotype: A much larger clone lies one base from this, so it may be a read error. This rearrangement joins TRBV4-2 to TRBJ1-4; 7 bases match TRBD1. This CDR3 is 18 amino acids long. Germline CDR1 is LGHNA and CDR2 is YNFKEQ. The CDR3 protein is CVSSQEGGLSDDNEKLFF. CDR3 sequence (DNA): TGTGTCAGCAGCCAAGAAGGGGGCCTCAGTGATGATAATGAAAAACTGTTTTTT.